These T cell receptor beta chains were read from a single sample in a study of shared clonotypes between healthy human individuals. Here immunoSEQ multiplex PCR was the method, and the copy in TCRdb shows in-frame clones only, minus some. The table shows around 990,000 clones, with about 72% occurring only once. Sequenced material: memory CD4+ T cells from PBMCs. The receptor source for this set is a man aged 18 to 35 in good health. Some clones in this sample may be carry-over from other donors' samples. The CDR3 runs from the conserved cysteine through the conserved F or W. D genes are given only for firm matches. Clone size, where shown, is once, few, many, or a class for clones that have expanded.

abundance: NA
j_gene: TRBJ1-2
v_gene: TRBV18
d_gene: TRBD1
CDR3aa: CASSPYMAGQGKDYGYTF
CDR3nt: TGTGCCAGCTCACCATATATGGCTGGACAGGGAAAGGACTATGGCTACACCTTC

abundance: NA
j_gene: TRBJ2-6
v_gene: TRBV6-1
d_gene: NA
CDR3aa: CASSEWQAGANVLTF
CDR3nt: TGTGCCAGCAGTGAATGGCAGGCTGGGGCCAACGTCCTGACTTTC

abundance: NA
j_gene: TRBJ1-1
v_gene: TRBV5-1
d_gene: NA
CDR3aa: CASSFQGNTEAFF
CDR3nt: TGCGCCAGCAGCTTTCAGGGAAACACTGAAGCTTTCTTT

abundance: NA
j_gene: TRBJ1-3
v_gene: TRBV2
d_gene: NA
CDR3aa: CASSDTRASGNTIYF
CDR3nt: TGTGCCAGCAGTGACACCAGGGCCTCTGGAAACACCATATATTTT

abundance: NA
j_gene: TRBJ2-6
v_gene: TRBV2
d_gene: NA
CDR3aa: CASGAVRSGANVLTF
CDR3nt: TGTGCCAGCGGGGCTGTGAGGTCTGGGGCCAACGTCCTGACTTTC

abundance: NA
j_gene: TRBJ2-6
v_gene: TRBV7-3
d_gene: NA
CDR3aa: CASSLVGGANVLTF
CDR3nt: TGTGCCAGCAGCTTAGTTGGGGGGGCCAACGTCCTGACTTTC

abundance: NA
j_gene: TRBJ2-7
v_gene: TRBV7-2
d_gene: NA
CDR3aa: CASSSGQLSEQYF
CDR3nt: TGTGCCAGCAGCTCCGGACAACTTAGCGAGCAGTACTTC

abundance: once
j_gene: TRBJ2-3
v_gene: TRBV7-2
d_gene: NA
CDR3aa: CASSLGRYTQYF
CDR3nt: TGTGCCAGCAGCTTAGGCCGTTATACGCAGTATTTT

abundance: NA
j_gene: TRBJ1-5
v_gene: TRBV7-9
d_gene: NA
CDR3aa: CASSYGGDQPQHF
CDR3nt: TGTGCCAGCAGCTATGGGGGCGATCAGCCCCAGCATTTT

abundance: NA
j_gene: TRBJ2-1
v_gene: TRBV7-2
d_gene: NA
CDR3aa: CASSFGGSSYNEQFF
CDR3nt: TGTGCCAGCAGCTTCGGTGGGAGCTCCTACAATGAGCAGTTCTTC

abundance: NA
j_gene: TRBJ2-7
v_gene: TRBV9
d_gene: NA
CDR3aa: CASSVAAGSYEQYF
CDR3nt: TGTGCCAGCAGCGTAGCCGCGGGATCCTACGAGCAGTACTTC

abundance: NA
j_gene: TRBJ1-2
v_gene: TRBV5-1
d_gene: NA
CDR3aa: CASSDNLNYGYTF
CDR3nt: TGCGCCAGCAGTGATAATCTGAACTATGGCTACACCTTC

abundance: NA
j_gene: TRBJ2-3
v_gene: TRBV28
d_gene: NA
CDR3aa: CASSSGGTGTDTQYF
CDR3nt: TGTGCCAGCAGTTCCGGGGGAACCGGCACAGATACGCAGTATTTT

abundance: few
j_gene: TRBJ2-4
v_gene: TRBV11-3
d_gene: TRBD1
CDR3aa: CASSPEGQGRIQYF
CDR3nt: TGTGCCAGCAGCCCCGAGGGACAGGGGAGGATTCAGTACTTC

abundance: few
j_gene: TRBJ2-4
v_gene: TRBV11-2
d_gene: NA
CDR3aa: CASSSPRRRDIQYF
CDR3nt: TGTGCCAGCAGCTCCCCTAGACGACGAGACATTCAGTACTTC

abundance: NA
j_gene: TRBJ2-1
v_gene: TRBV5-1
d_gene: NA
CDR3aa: CASSLGLVLDYNEQFF
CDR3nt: TGCGCCAGCAGCTTGGGACTAGTTTTAGACTACAATGAGCAGTTCTTC

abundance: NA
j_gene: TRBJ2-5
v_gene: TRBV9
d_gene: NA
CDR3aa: CASSVADLIPETQYF
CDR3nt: TGTGCCAGCAGCGTAGCTGACCTCATCCCAGAGACCCAGTACTTC

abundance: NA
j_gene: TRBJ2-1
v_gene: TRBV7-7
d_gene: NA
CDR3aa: CASSPGSYGNEQFF
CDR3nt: TGTGCCAGCAGCCCGGGGTCGTACGGCAATGAGCAGTTCTTC

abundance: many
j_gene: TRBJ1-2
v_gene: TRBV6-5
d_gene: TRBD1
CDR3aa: CASTLGTGVDGYTF
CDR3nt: TGTGCCAGCACCCTGGGGACAGGGGTGGATGGCTACACCTTC

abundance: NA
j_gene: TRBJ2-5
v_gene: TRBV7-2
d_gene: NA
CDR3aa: CASSLEGGPQETQYF
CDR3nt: TGTGCCAGCAGCTTAGAGGGCGGGCCTCAAGAGACCCAGTACTTC

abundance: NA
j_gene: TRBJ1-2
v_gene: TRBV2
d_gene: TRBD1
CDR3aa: CASSDGKGADYGYTF
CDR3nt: TGTGCCAGCAGTGATGGAAAGGGGGCAGATTATGGCTACACCTTC

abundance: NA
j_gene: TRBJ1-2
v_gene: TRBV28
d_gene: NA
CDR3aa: CASSLVEGMGNYGYTF
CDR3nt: TGTGCCAGCAGTTTAGTCGAGGGGATGGGAAACTATGGCTACACCTTC

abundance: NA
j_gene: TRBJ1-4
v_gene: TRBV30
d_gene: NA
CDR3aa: CAWSPKGGVDGEKLFF
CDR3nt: TGTGCCTGGAGTCCCAAAGGCGGGGTAGACGGGGAAAAACTGTTTTTT

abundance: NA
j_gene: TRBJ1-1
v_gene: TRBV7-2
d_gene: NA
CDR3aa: CASSLARVTEAFF
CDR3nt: TGTGCCAGCAGCTTAGCACGGGTAACTGAAGCTTTCTTT

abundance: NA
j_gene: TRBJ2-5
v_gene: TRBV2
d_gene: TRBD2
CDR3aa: CASGRGGAEETQYF
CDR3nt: TGTGCCAGCGGGCGGGGGGGCGCAGAAGAGACCCAGTACTTC

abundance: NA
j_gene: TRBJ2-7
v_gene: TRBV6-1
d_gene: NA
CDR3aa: CASSELRIEQYF
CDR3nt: TGTGCCAGCAGTGAATTGAGGATCGAGCAGTACTTC

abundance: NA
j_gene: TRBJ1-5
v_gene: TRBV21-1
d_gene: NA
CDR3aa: CASSKPFDRVRRNQPQHF
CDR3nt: TGTGCCAGCAGCAAACCCTTCGACAGGGTTCGGCGCAATCAGCCCCAGCATTTT

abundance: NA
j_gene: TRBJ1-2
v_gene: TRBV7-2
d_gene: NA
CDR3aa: CASSLEPGSGYTF
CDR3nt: TGTGCCAGCAGCTTAGAACCGGGGTCCGGCTACACCTTC

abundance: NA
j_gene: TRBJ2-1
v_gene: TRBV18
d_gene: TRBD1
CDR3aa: CASSPRLQGAGNEQFF
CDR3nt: TGTGCCAGCTCACCTCGGTTGCAGGGGGCTGGGAATGAGCAGTTCTTC

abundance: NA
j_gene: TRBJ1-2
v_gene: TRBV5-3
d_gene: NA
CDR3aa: CARRSRGEGPSYGYTF
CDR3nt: TGTGCCAGAAGGTCGCGAGGTGAGGGGCCGAGCTATGGCTACACCTTC

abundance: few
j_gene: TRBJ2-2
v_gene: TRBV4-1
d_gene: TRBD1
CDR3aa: CASSQPTGGRNTGELFF
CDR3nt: TGCGCCAGCAGCCAACCCACAGGGGGAAGGAACACCGGGGAGCTGTTTTTT

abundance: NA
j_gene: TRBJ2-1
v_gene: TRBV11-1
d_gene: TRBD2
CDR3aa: CASSPRLAGVYNEQFF
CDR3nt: TGTGCCAGCAGCCCGAGACTAGCGGGAGTTTACAATGAGCAGTTCTTC

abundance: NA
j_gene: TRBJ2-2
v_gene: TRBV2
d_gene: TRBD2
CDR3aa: CASIGTSGNTGELFF
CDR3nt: TGTGCCAGCATCGGGACTAGCGGCAACACCGGGGAGCTGTTTTTT

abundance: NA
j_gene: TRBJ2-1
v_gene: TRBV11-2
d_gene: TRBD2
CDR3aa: CASSRGLAGRNEQFF
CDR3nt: TGTGCCAGCAGCAGGGGACTAGCGGGAAGGAATGAGCAGTTCTTC

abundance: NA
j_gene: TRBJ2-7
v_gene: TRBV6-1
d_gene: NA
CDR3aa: CASSEFPKYEQYF
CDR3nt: TGTGCCAGCAGTGAATTTCCCAAATACGAGCAGTACTTC

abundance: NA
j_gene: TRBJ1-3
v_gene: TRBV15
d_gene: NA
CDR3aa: CATGASAFSGNTIYF
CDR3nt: TGTGCCACCGGGGCGTCCGCTTTCTCTGGAAACACCATATATTTT

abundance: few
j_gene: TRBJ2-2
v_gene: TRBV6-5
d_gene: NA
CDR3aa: CASSYGQRWKTGELFF
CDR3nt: TGTGCCAGCAGTTACGGCCAGCGCTGGAAAACCGGGGAGCTGTTTTTT

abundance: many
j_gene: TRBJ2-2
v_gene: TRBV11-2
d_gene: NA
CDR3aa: CASSLDRGGELFF
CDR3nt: TGTGCCAGCAGCTTAGATCGGGGCGGGGAGCTGTTTTTT

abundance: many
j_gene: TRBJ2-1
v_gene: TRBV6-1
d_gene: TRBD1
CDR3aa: CASSERLGDRGGRNEQFF
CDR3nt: TGTGCCAGCAGTGAACGGTTGGGGGACAGGGGAGGTCGCAATGAGCAGTTCTTC

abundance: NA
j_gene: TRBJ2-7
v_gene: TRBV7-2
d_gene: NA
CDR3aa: CASSSLPGWSYEQYF
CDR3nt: TGTGCCAGCAGCTCCCTCCCAGGGTGGTCCTACGAGCAGTACTTC

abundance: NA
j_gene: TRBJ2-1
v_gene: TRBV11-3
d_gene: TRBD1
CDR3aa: CASSRDSNEQFF
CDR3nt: TGTGCCAGCAGCCGGGACAGCAATGAGCAGTTCTTC

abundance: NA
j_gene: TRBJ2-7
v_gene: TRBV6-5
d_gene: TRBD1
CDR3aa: CASSYTGTGGAYEQYF
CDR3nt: TGTGCCAGCAGTTACACCGGGACAGGGGGCGCATACGAGCAGTACTTC

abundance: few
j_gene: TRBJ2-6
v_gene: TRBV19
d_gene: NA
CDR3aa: CASSIAGPSSGANVLTF
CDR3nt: TGTGCCAGTAGTATAGCGGGCCCGAGCTCTGGGGCCAACGTCCTGACTTTC

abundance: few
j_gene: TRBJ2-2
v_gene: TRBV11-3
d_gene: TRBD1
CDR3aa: CASSRTGNTGELFF
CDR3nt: TGTGCCAGCAGCCGGACAGGGAACACCGGGGAGCTGTTTTTT

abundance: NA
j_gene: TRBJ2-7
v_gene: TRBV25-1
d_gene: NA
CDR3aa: CASSDRAAHEQYF
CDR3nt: TGTGCCAGCAGTGACAGGGCGGCGCACGAGCAGTACTTC

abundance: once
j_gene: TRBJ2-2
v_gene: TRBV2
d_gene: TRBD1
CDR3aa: CASSADRVPGELFF
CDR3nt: TGTGCCAGCAGCGCGGACAGGGTGCCCGGGGAGCTGTTTTTC

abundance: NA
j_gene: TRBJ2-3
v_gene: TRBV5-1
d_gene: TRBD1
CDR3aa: CASSSWRDRDPQQYF
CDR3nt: TGCGCCAGCAGCTCCTGGAGGGACAGGGACCCCCAGCAGTATTTT

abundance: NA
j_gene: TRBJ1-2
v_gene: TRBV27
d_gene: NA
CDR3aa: CASSLSGLDLRGYTF
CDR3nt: TGTGCCAGCAGTTTATCGGGCCTGGATCTCCGTGGCTACACCTTC

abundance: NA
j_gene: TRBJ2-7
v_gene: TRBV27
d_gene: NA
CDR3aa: CASSLGDPGAYEQYF
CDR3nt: TGTGCCAGCAGTTTGGGAGATCCCGGCGCCTACGAGCAGTACTTC

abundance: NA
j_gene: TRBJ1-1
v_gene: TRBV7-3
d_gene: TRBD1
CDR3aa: CASSRQGPSTEAFF
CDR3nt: TGTGCCAGCAGCCGACAGGGTCCTAGCACTGAAGCTTTCTTT

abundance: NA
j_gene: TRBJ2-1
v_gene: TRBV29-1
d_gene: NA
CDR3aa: CSVVRGSYNEQFF
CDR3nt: TGCAGCGTTGTGAGGGGATCCTACAATGAGCAGTTCTTC

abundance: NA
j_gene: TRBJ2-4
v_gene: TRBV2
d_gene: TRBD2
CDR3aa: CASWRASGIQYF
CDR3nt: TGTGCCAGCTGGAGGGCTAGCGGGATTCAGTACTTC

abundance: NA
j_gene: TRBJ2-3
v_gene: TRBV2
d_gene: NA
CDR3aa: CASSDTGAPPDTQYF
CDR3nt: TGTGCCAGCAGTGATACGGGGGCCCCGCCAGATACGCAGTATTTT

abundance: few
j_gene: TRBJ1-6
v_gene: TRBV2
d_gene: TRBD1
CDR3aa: CASSGTGGSNSPLHF
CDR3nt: TGTGCCAGCAGTGGAACAGGGGGTTCGAATTCACCCCTCCACTTT